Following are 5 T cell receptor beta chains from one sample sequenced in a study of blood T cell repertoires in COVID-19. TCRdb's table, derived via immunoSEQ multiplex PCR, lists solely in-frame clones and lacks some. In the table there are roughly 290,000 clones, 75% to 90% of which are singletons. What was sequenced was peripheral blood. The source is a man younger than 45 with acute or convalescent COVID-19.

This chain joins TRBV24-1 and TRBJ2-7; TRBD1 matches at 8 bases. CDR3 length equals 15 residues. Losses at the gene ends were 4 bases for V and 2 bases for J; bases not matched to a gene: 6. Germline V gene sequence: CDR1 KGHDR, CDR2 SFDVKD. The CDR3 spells CATSDRTGSTYEQYF. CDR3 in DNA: TGTGCCACCAGTGACAGGACAGGGAGCACCTACGAGCAGTACTTC.

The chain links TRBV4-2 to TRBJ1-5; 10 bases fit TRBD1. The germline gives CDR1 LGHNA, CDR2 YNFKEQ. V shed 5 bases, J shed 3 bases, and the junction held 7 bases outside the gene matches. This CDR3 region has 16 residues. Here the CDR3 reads CASSTRTGGFNQPQHF. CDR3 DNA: TGTGCCAGCAGCACCCGGACAGGGGGGTTCAATCAGCCCCAGCATTTT.

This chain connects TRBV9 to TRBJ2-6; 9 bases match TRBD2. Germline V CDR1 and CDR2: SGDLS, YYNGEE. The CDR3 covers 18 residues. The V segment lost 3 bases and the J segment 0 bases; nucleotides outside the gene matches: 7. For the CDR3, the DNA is TGTGCCAGCAGCGCGGGAGCGGGAGGCCCCTCTGGGGCCAACGTCCTGACTTTC. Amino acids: CASSAGAGGPSGANVLTF.

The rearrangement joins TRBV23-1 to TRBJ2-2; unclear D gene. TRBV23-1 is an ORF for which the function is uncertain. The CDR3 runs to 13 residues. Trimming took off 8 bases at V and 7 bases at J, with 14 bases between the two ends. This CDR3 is CASSTSGIGELFF. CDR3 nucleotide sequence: TGCGCCAGCTCAACTTCGGGTATCGGGGAGCTGTTTTTT.

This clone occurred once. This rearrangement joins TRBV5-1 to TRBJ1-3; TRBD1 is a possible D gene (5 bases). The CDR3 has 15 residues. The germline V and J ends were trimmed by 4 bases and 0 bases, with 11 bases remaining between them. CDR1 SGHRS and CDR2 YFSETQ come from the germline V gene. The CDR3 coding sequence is TGCGCCAGCAGCCCTGACAGAAGCTCTGGAAACACCATATATTTT. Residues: CASSPDRSSGNTIYF. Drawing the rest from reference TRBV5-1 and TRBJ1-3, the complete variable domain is KAGVTQTPRYLIKTRGQQVTLSCSPISGHRSVSWYQQTPGQGLQFLFEYFSETQRNKGNFPGRFSGRQFSNSRSEMNVSTLELGDSALYLCASSPDRSSGNTIYFGEGSWLTVV.